The 31 T cell receptor beta chains below come from one sample, sequenced in a study of cytomegalovirus exposure and HLA in healthy donors. The data were produced by immunoSEQ multiplex PCR, yet TCRdb's version contains in-frame clones alone and is incomplete. The table has over 200,000 clones, 88% seen once; the top ten hold over 2.5%. The sample taken for sequencing was PBMCs. These receptors came from a woman aged 18-29 years in good health and CMV-seronegative.

Here the CDR3 DNA reads TGTGCCAGCAGCTTAGGGACAGGGGGCGGGGAGACCCAGTACTTC. Its translation: CASSLGTGGGETQYF. This chain connects TRBV7-9 to TRBJ2-5, with TRBD1 identical over 11 bases. V was clipped by 1 base and J by 5 bases; unmatched bases: 3. This CDR3 region has 15 residues. Per germline, CDR1 SEHNR and CDR2 FQNEAQ (reference sequence).

The chain employs TRBV27 and TRBJ2-2; D perhaps matches TRBD1 (6 bases). There are 14 residues in the CDR3. The ends were cut back, 6 bases at V and 8 bases at J, with 16 bases in the middle. CDR1 is MNHEY and CDR2 is SMNVEV in the germline V gene (reference sequence). The CDR3 region has the DNA TGTGCCAGCAGCTCCCTACCAGGGGTGGGGGAGCTGTTTTTT. Its translation is CASSSLPGVGELFF.

The rearrangement joins TRBV27 to TRBJ2-1, with 8 nucleotides matching TRBD1. CDR1 and CDR2 from the germline V gene are MNHEY and SMNVEV (reference sequence). This CDR3 has 15 residues. Germline trimming cut 3 bases from V and 2 bases from J; bases unmatched to any gene: 3. The CDR3 region has the DNA TGTGCCAGCAGTTTTAAACAGGGGGCCTACAATGAGCAGTTCTTC. Its translation is CASSFKQGAYNEQFF.

The rearrangement links TRBV11-1 to TRBJ2-7; D is unclear. In germline, CDR1 is SGHAT, CDR2 FQDESV (reference sequence). This CDR3 is 16 amino acids long. Trimming removed 2 bases at V and 5 bases at J, with 19 bases between. CDR3 DNA: TGTGCCAGCAGCTTAAGGATGCTTGGCCTGCAGGACGAGCAGTACTTC. Its protein product is CASSLRMLGLQDEQYF.

The J gene is TRBJ1-5, the V gene TRBV27; maybe TRBD1 (5 bases). The CDR3 extends over 15 amino acids. CDR1 MNHEY and CDR2 SMNVEV come from the germline V gene (reference sequence). The V gene lost 5 bases and the J gene lost 4 bases, with 15 bases spanning the gap. The CDR3 sequence: CASSSQGIGNQPQHF. In DNA, the CDR3 is TGTGCCAGCAGTAGCCAGGGTATCGGAAATCAGCCCCAGCATTTT.

This chain connects TRBV4-1 to TRBJ1-2; D gene unclear. This CDR3 is 15 amino acids long. The V gene's germline CDR1 is MGHRA and CDR2 YSYEKL. V was trimmed by 4 bases and J by 3 bases, leaving 15 bases between them. The CDR3 DNA reads TGCGCCAGCAGCCCTCGGGAGCTAATGGACTATGGCTACACCTTC. Its protein product is CASSPRELMDYGYTF.

The V gene is TRBV6-1, the J gene TRBJ2-2; perhaps TRBD1 as D (6 bases). This CDR3 has 14 amino acids. Germline V gene sequence: CDR1 MNHNS, CDR2 SASEGT. Trimming shortened V by 6 bases and J by 6 bases, and 14 bases separated the two germline ends. CDR3 amino acids: CASRADRIAGELFF. CDR3 in DNA: TGTGCCAGCAGAGCTGACAGGATCGCCGGGGAGCTGTTTTTT.

The chain links TRBV2 to TRBJ1-2; tentative D call: TRBD1 (6 bases). The CDR3 totals 14 residues. The germline V and J ends were trimmed by 3 bases and 5 bases, with 13 bases remaining between them. CDR1 is SNHLY, CDR2 FYNNEI, per germline. CDR3 amino acids: CASSDFKGDYGYTF. The CDR3 bases are TGTGCCAGCAGTGATTTTAAGGGGGATTATGGCTACACCTTC.

This sequence joins TRBV28 and TRBJ2-2, with 9 bases matching TRBD1. Germline V gene lookup returns CDR1 MDHEN and CDR2 SYDVKM. The CDR3 runs 16 residues. V was clipped by 5 bases and J by 7 bases; unmatched bases: 11. CDR3 protein: CASSPPQGALVGELFF. The CDR3 DNA follows: TGTGCCAGCAGTCCCCCACAGGGGGCGTTGGTCGGGGAGCTGTTTTTT. Full variable domain (outside the CDR3, taken from reference TRBV28 and TRBJ2-2): DVKVTQSSRYLVKRTGEKVFLECVQDMDHENMFWYRQDPGLGLRLIYFSYDVKMKEKGDIPEGYSVSREKKERFSLILESASTNQTSMYLCASSPPQGALVGELFFGEGSRLTVL.

This clone was seen only a few times. The gene calls are TRBV6-6 and TRBJ2-7; possible D gene TRBD2, 5 bases. With 8 bases removed from V and 7 bases from J, the gap between germline ends came to 18 bases. The germline CDR1 and CDR2 sequences are MNHNY and SVGAGI (reference sequence). The CDR3 extends over 13 amino acids. CDR3 DNA sequence: TGTGCCAGCTCCGGCAGAGCCTCGGGAGAGCAGTACTTC. It yields the protein CASSGRASGEQYF.

DNA for the CDR3: TGTGCCAGCAGTGAATTCGGAGGGCCGTCAAATGAGCAGTTCTTC. It translates to CASSEFGGPSNEQFF. This chain uses TRBV2 with TRBJ2-1; maybe TRBD2 (6 bases). The CDR3 has 15 amino acids. Trimming took off 2 bases at V and 7 bases at J, with 15 bases between the two ends. CDR1 and CDR2 (germline): SNHLY, FYNNEI.

This chain joins TRBV5-1 and TRBJ1-4; 8 positions agree with TRBD1. Germline V gives CDR1 SGHRS, CDR2 YFSETQ. V lost 6 bases, J lost 3 bases, and 10 bases stayed unmatched. This CDR3 has 16 amino acids. Here the CDR3 reads CASTVRGPQPNEKLFF. CDR3 nucleotide sequence: TGCGCCAGCACCGTCAGGGGGCCCCAACCTAATGAAAAACTGTTTTTT.

The chain uses TRBV2 and TRBJ2-7; the match to TRBD2 covers 10 bases. V shed 7 bases and J 0 bases; nucleotides not matched to a gene: 9. The germline V gene has CDR1 SNHLY and CDR2 FYNNEI. The CDR3 spans 16 residues. The CDR3 loop is CASTDSGRIGSYEQYF. The CDR3 nucleotides read TGTGCCAGCACGGATAGCGGGAGGATAGGCTCCTACGAGCAGTACTTC.

Here the CDR3 DNA reads TGTGCCAGCAGCAAAGGGGACAGGGGAAACACCATATATTTT. Translation: CASSKGDRGNTIYF. The chain joins TRBV21-1 to TRBJ1-3; the D call of TRBD1 is as the table states it, not checked on the DNA. TRBV21-1 is annotated as a pseudogene. This CDR3 contains 14 residues.

The rearrangement links TRBV4-1 to TRBJ2-4; maybe TRBD1 (5 bases). This CDR3 region has 14 residues. Germline V gene lookup returns CDR1 MGHRA and CDR2 YSYEKL. V lost 0 bases to trimming and J lost 12 bases, with 15 bases between them. In DNA, the CDR3 is TGCGCCAGCAGCCAAGAAGTCCTTGGGGCGGCTCAGTACTTC. This gives the protein CASSQEVLGAAQYF.

J is TRBJ2-1 and V is TRBV6-5, with D perhaps matching TRBD2 (5 bases). V was clipped by 3 bases and J by 0 bases, with 9 bases between them. CDR3 length: 15 amino acids. Germline loops: CDR1 MNHEY, CDR2 SVGAGI. DNA for the CDR3: TGTGCCAGCAGTTATAGCGAGAGCTCCTACAATGAGCAGTTCTTC. It specifies CASSYSESSYNEQFF.

Comments on this clone: The sample contains more than one DNA sequence encoding this CDR3. This rearrangement joins TRBV28 to TRBJ2-3; no clear D gene. The CDR3 consists of 14 residues. The V end was cut by 2 bases, the J end by 0 bases, with 6 bases between. Germline assignment: CDR1 MDHEN and CDR2 SYDVKM. The CDR3 loop reads CASSLRRSTDTQYF. In DNA form, the CDR3 reads TGTGCCAGCAGTTTACGGCGGAGCACAGATACGCAGTATTTT. Full variable domain (rest looked up from reference TRBV28 and TRBJ2-3): DVKVTQSSRYLVKRTGEKVFLECVQDMDHENMFWYRQDPGLGLRLIYFSYDVKMKEKGDIPEGYSVSREKKERFSLILESASTNQTSMYLCASSLRRSTDTQYFGPGTRLTVL.

The CDR3, as DNA: TGTGCCAGTAGTAGGTTGGGGACAGGGGCAGATACGCAGTATTTT. Protein sequence: CASSRLGTGADTQYF. The chain links TRBV19 to TRBJ2-3; 10 nucleotides line up with TRBD1. Trimming at V came to 4 bases and at J to 4 bases, leaving 5 bases not matched to a gene. The CDR3 contains 15 residues. Germline V gene data show CDR1 as LNHDA and CDR2 as SQIVND (reference sequence).

The gene calls are TRBV19 and TRBJ2-7; 14 nucleotides match TRBD2. Trimming removed 5 bases from V and 5 bases from J; junction bases left unmatched: 5. The germline V gene has CDR1 LNHDA and CDR2 SQIVND (reference sequence). The CDR3 is made up of 15 amino acids. CDR3 nucleotide sequence: TGTGCCAGTAGTCGTACGGGACTAGCGGGAGACGAGCAGTACTTC. It is translated as CASSRTGLAGDEQYF.

This clone was observed a single time. The chain carries TRBV2 and TRBJ2-3, with D possibly being TRBD2 (5 bases). Germline CDR1 SNHLY, CDR2 FYNNEI. There are 13 residues in the CDR3. V was cut by 8 bases and J by 9 bases, with 18 bases left in between. The CDR3 spells CASLGLVGGTQYF. The CDR3 DNA sequence: TGTGCCAGCCTCGGGCTTGTAGGCGGGACGCAGTATTTT.

The V and J genes are TRBV6-5 and TRBJ1-4, with D possibly matching TRBD1 (5 bases). V shed 8 bases and J shed 3 bases, with 13 bases lying between them. The germline V gene has CDR1 MNHEY and CDR2 SVGAGI. This CDR3 spans 14 amino acids. CDR3 DNA sequence: TGTGCCAGCGGATTCAGGGAGGCTAATGAAAAACTGTTTTTT. Translated: CASGFREANEKLFF.

This clone was observed once. V and J are TRBV7-3 and TRBJ1-1, with a tentative D call TRBD1 (5 bases). Germline CDR1 is SGHTA and CDR2 is FQGTGA. The V and J ends lost 3 bases and 0 bases respectively, with 5 bases between them. The CDR3 is made up of 13 amino acids. The CDR3: CASSLTVNTEAFF. The CDR3 nucleotides are TGTGCCAGCAGCTTGACAGTGAACACTGAAGCTTTCTTT.

This chain connects TRBV25-1 to TRBJ1-2; D may be TRBD1 (5 bases). CDR3 length: 16 residues. Germline CDR1 MGHDK, CDR2 SYGVNS. V was cut by 2 bases and J by 8 bases, with 21 bases left in between. The DNA for the CDR3 is TGTGCCAGCAGTGAAGTCGGGGGTTGGGGCGTGTCCGGCTACACCTTC. As protein: CASSEVGGWGVSGYTF.

The genes are TRBV28 and TRBJ2-7, with D possibly being TRBD1 (6 bases). The CDR3 runs to 15 residues. Trimming removed 5 bases from V and 1 base from J, with 15 bases in between. CDR1 and CDR2 from the germline V gene are MDHEN and SYDVKM. The CDR3 DNA reads as TGTGCCAGCAGTCTTAGGGGGAGTGCGTCCTACGAGCAGTACTTC. Amino acid sequence: CASSLRGSASYEQYF.

The rearrangement links TRBV7-8 to TRBJ2-7, with D possibly TRBD2 on 5 matching bases. The CDR3 length is 15 residues. Germline assignment: CDR1 SGHVS and CDR2 FQNEAQ. V was trimmed by 1 base and J by 5 bases, leaving 15 bases between them. The CDR3 bases are TGTGCCAGCAGCTTAGGCACTAGACCTCTCCACGAGCAGTACTTC. Protein: CASSLGTRPLHEQYF.

The rearrangement uses TRBV5-1 and TRBJ1-4, with D perhaps TRBD1 (6 bases). The CDR3 is 16 amino acids. The germline V and J ends were trimmed by 4 bases and 2 bases, with 15 bases remaining between them. Germline lookup yields CDR1 SGHRS and CDR2 YFSETQ. The CDR3 here is CASSTQGKRTNEKLFF. The DNA for the CDR3 is TGCGCCAGCAGCACACAGGGAAAGCGGACTAATGAAAAACTGTTTTTT.

The V and J genes are TRBV10-3 and TRBJ2-1; TRBD2 agrees at 13 bases. The germline V gene has CDR1 ENHRY and CDR2 SYGVKD. V lost 0 bases to trimming and J lost 6 bases; unmatched junction nucleotides: 2. This CDR3 spans 16 amino acids. CDR3 DNA: TGTGCCATCAGTGAGTCGACTAGCGGGAGGTTCAATGAGCAGTTCTTC. This codes for CAISESTSGRFNEQFF.

This chain connects TRBV7-6 to TRBJ2-7, with 12 bases aligning to TRBD2. Losses at the gene ends were 1 base for V and 3 bases for J; bases not matched to a gene: 4. The CDR3 extends over 16 amino acids. Germline V CDR1 and CDR2: SGHVS, FNYEAQ. The CDR3 loop reads CASSLGTGLAGYEQYF. CDR3 DNA: TGTGCCAGCAGCTTAGGCACGGGACTAGCGGGCTACGAGCAGTACTTC.

The gene calls are TRBV28 and TRBJ2-5, with TRBD2 matching 10 bases. The CDR3 consists of 15 residues. The junction had 5 bases not matched to a gene; V was cut back by 3 bases and J by 4 bases. CDR1 is MDHEN and CDR2 is SYDVKM in the germline V gene. The CDR3 DNA reads TGTGCCAGCAGTTTGTTAGCGGGAGGCCTAGAGACCCAGTACTTC. Translating it yields CASSLLAGGLETQYF.

The chain joins TRBV7-2 to TRBJ2-4; the match to TRBD2 covers 9 bases. CDR1 is SGHTA and CDR2 is FQGNSA in the germline V gene. V lost 3 bases, J lost 7 bases, and 7 bases stayed unmatched. This CDR3 is built from 15 residues. The CDR3 loop is CASSLQSSGKNIQYF. The CDR3, as DNA: TGTGCCAGCAGCTTGCAGTCTAGCGGGAAGAACATTCAGTACTTC. Looking up the rest from reference TRBV7-2 and TRBJ2-4 gives the full variable domain: GAGVSQSPSNKVTEKGKDVELRCDPISGHTALYWYRQSLGQGLEFLIYFQGNSAPDKSGLPSDRFSAERTGGSVSTLTIQRTQQEDSAVYLCASSLQSSGKNIQYFGAGTRLSVL.

The chain combines TRBV28 with TRBJ2-5, with a weak D call TRBD2 (5 bases). Germline V gene lookup returns CDR1 MDHEN and CDR2 SYDVKM. The CDR3 spans 14 residues. V was clipped by 6 bases and J by 2 bases, with 13 bases between them. CDR3 in DNA: TGTGCCAGCAGCTTCCGACTACAGCAAGAGACCCAGTACTTC. Its translation is CASSFRLQQETQYF. Based on the CDR3 plus reference TRBV28 and TRBJ2-5, the full variable domain is DVKVTQSSRYLVKRTGEKVFLECVQDMDHENMFWYRQDPGLGLRLIYFSYDVKMKEKGDIPEGYSVSREKKERFSLILESASTNQTSMYLCASSFRLQQETQYFGPGTRLLVL.